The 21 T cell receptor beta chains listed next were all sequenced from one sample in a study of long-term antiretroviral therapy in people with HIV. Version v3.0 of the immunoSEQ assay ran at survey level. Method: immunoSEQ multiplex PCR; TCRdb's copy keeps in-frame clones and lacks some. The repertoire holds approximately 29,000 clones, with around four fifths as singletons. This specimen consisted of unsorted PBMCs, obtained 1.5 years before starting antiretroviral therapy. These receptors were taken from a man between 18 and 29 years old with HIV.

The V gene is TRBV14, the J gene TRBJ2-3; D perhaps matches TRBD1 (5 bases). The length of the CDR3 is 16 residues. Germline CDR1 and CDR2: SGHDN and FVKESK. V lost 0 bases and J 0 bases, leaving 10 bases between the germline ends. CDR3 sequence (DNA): TGTGCCAGCAGCCAAGATCAGGGTTGGAGCACAGATACGCAGTATTTT. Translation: CASSQDQGWSTDTQYF.

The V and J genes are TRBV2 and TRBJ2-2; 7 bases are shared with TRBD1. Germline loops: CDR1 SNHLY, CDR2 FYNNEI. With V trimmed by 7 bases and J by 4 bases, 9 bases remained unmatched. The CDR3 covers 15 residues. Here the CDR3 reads CASMDDRVGTGELFF. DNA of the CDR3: TGTGCCAGCATGGACGACAGGGTAGGCACCGGGGAGCTGTTTTTT.

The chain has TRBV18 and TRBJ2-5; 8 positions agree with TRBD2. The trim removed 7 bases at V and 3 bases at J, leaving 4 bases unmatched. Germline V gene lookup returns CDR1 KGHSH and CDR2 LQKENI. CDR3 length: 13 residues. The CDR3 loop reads CASLYSGKETQYF. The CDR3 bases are TGTGCCAGCTTATATAGCGGGAAAGAGACCCAGTACTTC.

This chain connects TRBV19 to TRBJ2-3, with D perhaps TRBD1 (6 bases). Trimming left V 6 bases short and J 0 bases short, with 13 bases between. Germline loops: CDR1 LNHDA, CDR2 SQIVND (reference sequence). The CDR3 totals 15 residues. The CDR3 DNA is TGTGCCAGTAGGAAAGGACAGCTAAGCACAGATACGCAGTATTTT. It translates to CASRKGQLSTDTQYF. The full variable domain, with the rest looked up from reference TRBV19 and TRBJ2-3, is DGGITQSPKYLFRKEGQNVTLSCEQNLNHDAMYWYRQDPGQGLRLIYYSQIVNDFQKGDIAEGYSVSREKKESFPLTVTSAQKNPTAFYLCASRKGQLSTDTQYFGPGTRLTVL.

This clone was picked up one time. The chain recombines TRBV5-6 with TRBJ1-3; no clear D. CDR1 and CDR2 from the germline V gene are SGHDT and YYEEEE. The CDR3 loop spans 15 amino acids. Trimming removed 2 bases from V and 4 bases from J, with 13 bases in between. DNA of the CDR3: TGTGCCAGCAGCTTCGGGGTAGCCTTCGGAAACACCATATATTTT. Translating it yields CASSFGVAFGNTIYF.

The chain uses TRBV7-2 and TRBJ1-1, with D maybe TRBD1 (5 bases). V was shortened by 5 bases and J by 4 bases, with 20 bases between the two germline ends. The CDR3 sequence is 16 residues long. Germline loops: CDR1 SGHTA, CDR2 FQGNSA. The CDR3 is CASSNPARGGGTEAFF. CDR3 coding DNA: TGTGCCAGCAGCAATCCCGCCCGGGGCGGGGGCACTGAAGCTTTCTTT.

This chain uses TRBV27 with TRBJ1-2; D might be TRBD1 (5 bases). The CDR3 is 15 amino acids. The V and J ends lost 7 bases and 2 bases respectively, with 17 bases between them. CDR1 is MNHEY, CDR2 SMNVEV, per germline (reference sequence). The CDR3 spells CASTFSSRQNYGYTF. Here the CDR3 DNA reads TGTGCCAGCACTTTCTCCTCCCGACAGAACTATGGCTACACCTTC.

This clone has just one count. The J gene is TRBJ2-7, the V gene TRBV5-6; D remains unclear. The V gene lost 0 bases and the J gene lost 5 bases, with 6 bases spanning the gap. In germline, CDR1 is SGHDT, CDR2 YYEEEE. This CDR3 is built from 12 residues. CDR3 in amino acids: CASSLDYHEQYF. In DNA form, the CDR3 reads TGTGCCAGCAGCTTGGACTACCACGAGCAGTACTTC.

The CDR3: CASSWGGDTEAFF. CDR3 coding DNA: TGTGCCAGCAGCTGGGGTGGTGACACTGAAGCTTTCTTT. V gene TRBV5-6 combines with J gene TRBJ1-1; no firm D call. V dropped 3 bases and J dropped 3 bases, with 9 bases sitting between them. Germline V gene sequence: CDR1 SGHDT, CDR2 YYEEEE. The CDR3 runs 13 residues.

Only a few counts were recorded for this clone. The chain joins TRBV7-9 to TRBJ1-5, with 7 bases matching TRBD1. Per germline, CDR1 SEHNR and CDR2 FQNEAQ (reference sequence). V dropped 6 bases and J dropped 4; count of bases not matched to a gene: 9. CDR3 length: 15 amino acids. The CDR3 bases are TGTGCCAGCAGTCAAGGGGGCATAGGGAATCAGCCCCAGCATTTT. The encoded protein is CASSQGGIGNQPQHF. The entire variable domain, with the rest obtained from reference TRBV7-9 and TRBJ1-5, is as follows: DTGVSQNPRHKITKRGQNVTFRCDPISEHNRLYWYRQTLGQGPEFLTYFQNEAQLEKSRLLSDRFSAERPKGSFSTLEIQRTEQGDSAMYLCASSQGGIGNQPQHFGDGTRLSIL.

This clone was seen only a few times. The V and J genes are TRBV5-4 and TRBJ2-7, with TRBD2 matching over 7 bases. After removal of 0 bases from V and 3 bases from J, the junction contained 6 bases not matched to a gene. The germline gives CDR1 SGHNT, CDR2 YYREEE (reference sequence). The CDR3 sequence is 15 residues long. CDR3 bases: TGTGCCAGCAGCTTGGTTTCCGGGAGGAACTACGAGCAGTACTTC. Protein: CASSLVSGRNYEQYF.

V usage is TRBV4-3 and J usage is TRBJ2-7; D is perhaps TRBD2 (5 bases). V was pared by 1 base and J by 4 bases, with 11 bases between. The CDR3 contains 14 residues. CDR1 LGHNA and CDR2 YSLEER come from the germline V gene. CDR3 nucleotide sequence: TGCGCCAGCAGCCAAGGGCGGGCGCGGTACGAGCAGTACTTC. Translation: CASSQGRARYEQYF.

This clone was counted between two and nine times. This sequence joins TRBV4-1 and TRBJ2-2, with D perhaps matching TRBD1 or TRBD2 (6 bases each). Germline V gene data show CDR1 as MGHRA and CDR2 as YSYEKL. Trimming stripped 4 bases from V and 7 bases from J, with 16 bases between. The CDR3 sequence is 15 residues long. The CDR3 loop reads CASSLSSGAGGELFF. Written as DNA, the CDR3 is TGCGCCAGCAGCCTGAGTTCGGGGGCCGGCGGGGAGCTGTTTTTT.

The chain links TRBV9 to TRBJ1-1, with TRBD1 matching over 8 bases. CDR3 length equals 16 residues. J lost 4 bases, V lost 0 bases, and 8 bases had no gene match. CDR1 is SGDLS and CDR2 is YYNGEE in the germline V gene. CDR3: CASSVGHRGGGTEAFF. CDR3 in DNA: TGTGCCAGCAGCGTAGGTCACAGGGGGGGCGGCACTGAAGCTTTCTTT.

The CDR3: CASSQDWGRGEETQYF. The CDR3 DNA reads TGTGCCAGCAGCCAAGATTGGGGCAGGGGAGAAGAGACCCAGTACTTC. The chain recombines TRBV4-2 with TRBJ2-5; D possibly corresponds to TRBD1 (6 bases). Germline lookup yields CDR1 LGHNA and CDR2 YNFKEQ. CDR3 length: 16 amino acids. Trimming removed 0 bases from V and 3 bases from J, with 14 bases in between.

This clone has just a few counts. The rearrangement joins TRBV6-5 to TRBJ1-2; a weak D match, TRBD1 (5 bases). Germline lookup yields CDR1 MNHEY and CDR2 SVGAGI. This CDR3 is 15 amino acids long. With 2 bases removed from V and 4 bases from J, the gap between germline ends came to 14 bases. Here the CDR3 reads CASSYREDSLYGYTF. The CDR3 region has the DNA TGTGCCAGCAGTTACCGCGAAGACAGCCTCTATGGCTACACCTTC.

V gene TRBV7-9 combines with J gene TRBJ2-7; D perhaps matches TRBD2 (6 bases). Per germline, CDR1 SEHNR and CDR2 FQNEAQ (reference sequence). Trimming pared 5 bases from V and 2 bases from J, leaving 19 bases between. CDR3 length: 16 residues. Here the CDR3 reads CASSQEGRGGAYEQYF. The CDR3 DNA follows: TGTGCCAGCAGCCAGGAGGGCAGAGGAGGTGCCTACGAGCAGTACTTC.

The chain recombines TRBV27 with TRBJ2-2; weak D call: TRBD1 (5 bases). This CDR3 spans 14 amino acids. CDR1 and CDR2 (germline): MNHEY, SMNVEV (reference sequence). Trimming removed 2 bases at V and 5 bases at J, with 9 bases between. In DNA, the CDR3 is TGTGCCAGCAGTTTAACCAGGGAAACCGGGGAGCTGTTTTTT. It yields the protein CASSLTRETGELFF.

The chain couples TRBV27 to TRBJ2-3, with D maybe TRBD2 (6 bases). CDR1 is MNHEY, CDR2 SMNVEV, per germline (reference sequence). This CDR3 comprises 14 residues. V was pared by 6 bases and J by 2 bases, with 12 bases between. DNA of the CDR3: TGTGCCAGCAGGGCGGGACTCCTCACAGATACGCAGTATTTT. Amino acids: CASRAGLLTDTQYF.

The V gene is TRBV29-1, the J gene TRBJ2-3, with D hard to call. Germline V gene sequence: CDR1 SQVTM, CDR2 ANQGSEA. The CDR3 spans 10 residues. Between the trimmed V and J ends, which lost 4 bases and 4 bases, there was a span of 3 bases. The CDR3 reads CSVGADTQYF. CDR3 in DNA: TGCAGCGTTGGAGCAGATACGCAGTATTTT.

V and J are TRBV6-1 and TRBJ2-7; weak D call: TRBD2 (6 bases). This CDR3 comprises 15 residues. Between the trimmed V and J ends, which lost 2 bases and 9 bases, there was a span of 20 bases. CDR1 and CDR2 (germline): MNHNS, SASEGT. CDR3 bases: TGTGCCAGCAGTGAATCCCACAGCCGGCGGGGAGGGCAGTACTTC. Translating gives CASSESHSRRGGQYF.